The clone carrying this TCR beta chain was picked up many times. The source of the sample is a study of T cells in Graves' hyperthyroidism and ophthalmopathy. The investigators amplified TCR beta CDR3 regions from RNA transcripts. The TCR CDR3 first-round RT-PCR relied on the HTBI primer set. TCRdb fed the multiplex PCR reads into MiXCR, producing one record per CDR3 protein. Of about 600,000 distinct CDR3 sequences in the sample, 16% were seen once. The V segment lost 6 bases and the J segment 3 bases; nucleotides outside the gene matches: 7. The CDR3 covers 14 residues. Germline CDR1 is DFQATT and CDR2 is SNEGSKA (reference sequence).

Input material: blood. The gene calls are TRBV20-1 and TRBJ2-3; 9 positions match TRBD2. The TCR was taken from a woman aged 40 to 50 with Graves' ophthalmopathy. CDR3 sequence reads: CSAAGGGSTDTQYF. CDR3 nucleotides: TGCAGTGCGGCGGGAGGGGGAAGTACAGATACGCAGTATTTT.